Listed below are T cell receptor beta chains from one sample, sequenced in a study of response to subunit inactivated influenza vaccine. TCRdb recomputed calls from the RT-PCR reads with MiXCR, one row per CDR3 protein. The data hold fewer than 600,000 distinct CDR3 sequences, with approximately 7.7% observed a single time. The sample consisted of PBMCs from blood, taken 23 to 25 months after vaccination. Receptors originate from a man between 50 and 75 years old who received an inactivated influenza vaccine. The CDR3 runs from the conserved cysteine through the conserved F or W. D genes are given only for firm matches. Where a row states a size, it is once, few, many or the class of an expanded clone; other rows omit it.

J gene: TRBJ2-2
V gene: TRBV10-2
D gene: -
clone size: few
CDR3 DNA: TGCGCCAGCAGTGCCGGCGGGGAGCTGTTTTTT
CDR3 protein: CASSAGGELFF

J gene: TRBJ1-1
V gene: TRBV7-2
D gene: -
clone size: few
CDR3 DNA: TGTGCCAGCAGCTTAGCGGGGGTCAGGGTAATTTCGACTGAAGCTTTCTTT
CDR3 protein: CASSLAGVRVISTEAFF

J gene: TRBJ1-2
V gene: TRBV5-4
D gene: -
clone size: -
CDR3 DNA: TGTGCCAGCAGCTTGGGAGCGGGGGGTTCTAACTATGGCTACACCTTC
CDR3 protein: CASSLGAGGSNYGYTF

J gene: TRBJ2-1
V gene: TRBV10-3
D gene: -
clone size: few
CDR3 DNA: TGTGTCATCAGGTACGGTGACAATGAGCAGTTCTTC
CDR3 protein: CVIRYGDNEQFF

J gene: TRBJ2-5
V gene: TRBV24-1
D gene: -
clone size: -
CDR3 DNA: TGTGCCACCAGTGAACCCCAGGGGCGGGAGACCCAGTACTTC
CDR3 protein: CATSEPQGRETQYF

J gene: TRBJ2-1
V gene: TRBV9
D gene: -
clone size: few
CDR3 DNA: TGTGCCAGCAGCGTAGAGGCCAGGGACCGCAATGAGCAGTTCTTC
CDR3 protein: CASSVEARDRNEQFF

J gene: TRBJ1-5
V gene: TRBV10-3
D gene: -
clone size: few
CDR3 DNA: TGTGCCATCAGCGAAAGTGGTTCCCCCAATCAGCCCCAGCATTTT
CDR3 protein: CAISESGSPNQPQHF

J gene: TRBJ2-3
V gene: TRBV20-1
D gene: TRBD2
clone size: -
CDR3 DNA: TGCAGTGCTAGAGACACTAGCGGGAGAAAGACAGATACGCAGTATTTT
CDR3 protein: CSARDTSGRKTDTQYF

J gene: TRBJ2-5
V gene: TRBV3-1
D gene: TRBD1
clone size: many
CDR3 DNA: TGTGCCAGCAGCCTCGGGACAGGGCAAGAGACCCAGTACTTC
CDR3 protein: CASSLGTGQETQYF

J gene: TRBJ2-2
V gene: TRBV27
D gene: TRBD2
clone size: -
CDR3 DNA: TGTGCCAGCAGTTTATCGGGGCCTAGCGGAAACACCTGGGAGCTGTTTTTT
CDR3 protein: CASSLSGPSGNTWELFF

J gene: TRBJ1-3
V gene: TRBV6-5
D gene: -
clone size: -
CDR3 DNA: TGTGCCAGCAGTTACTCGAGCGGCTCTGGAAACACCATATATTTT
CDR3 protein: CASSYSSGSGNTIYF

J gene: TRBJ2-1
V gene: TRBV5-5
D gene: -
clone size: -
CDR3 DNA: TGTGCCAGCAGGTTTAATCAATTTACAGGGAATGAGCAGTTCTTC
CDR3 protein: CASRFNQFTGNEQFF

J gene: TRBJ2-2
V gene: TRBV6-1
D gene: TRBD2
clone size: few
CDR3 DNA: TGTGCCAGCAGCTCCCTCCGACCTAGCGGGGAGGGCACCGGGGAGCTGTTTTTT
CDR3 protein: CASSSLRPSGEGTGELFF

J gene: TRBJ1-5
V gene: TRBV7-2
D gene: -
clone size: few
CDR3 DNA: TGTGCCAGCAGCGGAGGGCAGGGTTGGGCGCCCCAGCATTTT
CDR3 protein: CASSGGQGWAPQHF

J gene: TRBJ2-1
V gene: TRBV5-4
D gene: TRBD1
clone size: -
CDR3 DNA: TGTGCCAGCACCCGCCGGGACAGGGCTGGTAATGAGCAGTTCTTC
CDR3 protein: CASTRRDRAGNEQFF

J gene: TRBJ2-2
V gene: TRBV12-3/TRBV12-4
D gene: -
clone size: many
CDR3 DNA: TGTGCCAGCAGGGGGTTGGGTCGAGGGGAGCTGTTTTTT
CDR3 protein: CASRGLGRGELFF

J gene: TRBJ1-2
V gene: TRBV7-2
D gene: TRBD1
clone size: many
CDR3 DNA: TGTGCCAGCAGCTTAGCCGGGACAGGGTCGTATGGCTACACCTTC
CDR3 protein: CASSLAGTGSYGYTF

J gene: TRBJ2-7
V gene: TRBV7-8
D gene: -
clone size: -
CDR3 DNA: TGTGCCAGCAGCGCCGGGACCCGGGCGGTGTACGAGCAGTACTTC
CDR3 protein: CASSAGTRAVYEQYF

J gene: TRBJ2-7
V gene: TRBV7-6
D gene: TRBD1
clone size: -
CDR3 DNA: TGTGCCAGCGGCAAGTCCGGGACAGGGATGGCCGAGCAGTACTTC
CDR3 protein: CASGKSGTGMAEQYF

J gene: TRBJ1-6
V gene: TRBV28
D gene: -
clone size: many
CDR3 DNA: TGTGCCAGCAGTTTCGGCTGGTTGGGGTCCGATAATTCACCCCTCCACTTT
CDR3 protein: CASSFGWLGSDNSPLHF

J gene: TRBJ2-7
V gene: TRBV7-2
D gene: -
clone size: few
CDR3 DNA: TGTGCCAGCAGCTTCTCTTCGCAGGGGGGTAGGGAGCAGTACTTC
CDR3 protein: CASSFSSQGGREQYF

J gene: TRBJ2-7
V gene: TRBV14
D gene: -
clone size: -
CDR3 DNA: TGTGCCAGCAGCCAAGGCACCTACTCCTACGAGCAGTACTTC
CDR3 protein: CASSQGTYSYEQYF

J gene: TRBJ2-6
V gene: TRBV5-1
D gene: -
clone size: few
CDR3 DNA: TGCGCCAGCAGCTTGTATATCAGCCTCTCTGGGGCCAACGTCCTGACTTTC
CDR3 protein: CASSLYISLSGANVLTF

J gene: TRBJ2-5
V gene: TRBV30
D gene: -
clone size: many
CDR3 DNA: TGTGCCTGGCTCCGGGCAGGACTGCAAGAGACCCAGTACTTC
CDR3 protein: CAWLRAGLQETQYF

J gene: TRBJ2-3
V gene: TRBV5-1
D gene: TRBD2
clone size: few
CDR3 DNA: TGCGCCAGCAGCTTGGAAGCGGGGGGGCGGGCAGATACGCAGTATTTT
CDR3 protein: CASSLEAGGRADTQYF

J gene: TRBJ2-1
V gene: TRBV4-3
D gene: -
clone size: few
CDR3 DNA: TGCGCCAGCAGCAAAGGGCTCCTAGTGGGGTATGAGCAGTTCTTC
CDR3 protein: CASSKGLLVGYEQFF

J gene: TRBJ1-2
V gene: TRBV5-1
D gene: TRBD1
clone size: -
CDR3 DNA: TGCGCCAGCAGCGCAGGGACAGTGGGGCTCGGTGGCTACACCTTC
CDR3 protein: CASSAGTVGLGGYTF

J gene: TRBJ2-1
V gene: TRBV19
D gene: -
clone size: many
CDR3 DNA: TGTGCCAGTAGTATGAATCAGGTTGGCGAGCAGTTCTTC
CDR3 protein: CASSMNQVGEQFF

J gene: TRBJ2-7
V gene: TRBV10-3
D gene: TRBD1
clone size: few
CDR3 DNA: TGTGCCATCAGTGAGTTCGGGACAGGGGTCCCCCGATGGGAGGAGCAGTACTTC
CDR3 protein: CAISEFGTGVPRWEEQYF

J gene: TRBJ2-7
V gene: TRBV10-3
D gene: -
clone size: -
CDR3 DNA: TGTGCCACCACGGTCCAGGTATCCTACGAGCAGTACTTC
CDR3 protein: CATTVQVSYEQYF

J gene: TRBJ2-2
V gene: TRBV20-1
D gene: TRBD2
clone size: few
CDR3 DNA: TGCAGTGCTAGAGTCGCGGGAGTAAGGACCGGGGAGCTGTTTTTT
CDR3 protein: CSARVAGVRTGELFF

J gene: TRBJ2-1
V gene: TRBV20-1
D gene: TRBD2
clone size: -
CDR3 DNA: TGCAGTGCTAGAGATGTCGGACTAGAGAATGAGCAGTTCTTC
CDR3 protein: CSARDVGLENEQFF

J gene: TRBJ1-5
V gene: TRBV20-1
D gene: TRBD1
clone size: few
CDR3 DNA: TGCAGTGCTAGACACCGGGGGCGACAGGGGGGCAATCAGCCCCAGCATTTT
CDR3 protein: CSARHRGRQGGNQPQHF

J gene: TRBJ2-3
V gene: TRBV20-1
D gene: -
clone size: -
CDR3 DNA: TGCAGTGCAAACTGGCCGGGGCGAAGCACAGATACGCAGTATTTT
CDR3 protein: CSANWPGRSTDTQYF

J gene: TRBJ2-3
V gene: TRBV5-1
D gene: -
clone size: few
CDR3 DNA: TGCGCCAGCAGCCGAAGACCGGGACCCTATAGCACAGATACGCAGTATTTT
CDR3 protein: CASSRRPGPYSTDTQYF

J gene: TRBJ1-1
V gene: TRBV28
D gene: -
clone size: many
CDR3 DNA: TGTGCCAGCAGTTCCCTTTATATCACTGAAGCTTTCTTT
CDR3 protein: CASSSLYITEAFF

J gene: TRBJ2-6
V gene: TRBV10-3
D gene: TRBD1
clone size: many
CDR3 DNA: TGTGCCATCAGTGCGGGACAGACCTCTGGGGCCAACGTCCTGACTTTC
CDR3 protein: CAISAGQTSGANVLTF

J gene: TRBJ1-2
V gene: TRBV7-6
D gene: TRBD1
clone size: many
CDR3 DNA: TGTGCCAGCAGCTCCGGGACAGGGAACCTCTATGGCTACACCTTC
CDR3 protein: CASSSGTGNLYGYTF

J gene: TRBJ2-7
V gene: TRBV12-3/TRBV12-4
D gene: TRBD2
clone size: many
CDR3 DNA: TGTGCCAGCAGTTTTAGCGGGGGCCTCTCCTACGAGCAGTACTTC
CDR3 protein: CASSFSGGLSYEQYF

J gene: TRBJ1-4
V gene: TRBV12-3/TRBV12-4
D gene: -
clone size: few
CDR3 DNA: TGTGCCAGCAGTCCTAGGACTGGGTTGGGAGAAAAACTGTTTTTT
CDR3 protein: CASSPRTGLGEKLFF

J gene: TRBJ2-1
V gene: TRBV29-1
D gene: -
clone size: few
CDR3 DNA: TGCAGCGTTGAACCTGACAGGTCCTACAATGAGCAGTTCTTC
CDR3 protein: CSVEPDRSYNEQFF

J gene: TRBJ1-1
V gene: TRBV5-1
D gene: -
clone size: many
CDR3 DNA: TGCGCCAGCAGCCTAAACCAGGGAGGTAATTCTGAAGCTTTCTTT
CDR3 protein: CASSLNQGGNSEAFF

J gene: TRBJ2-4
V gene: TRBV28
D gene: TRBD1
clone size: few
CDR3 DNA: TGTGCCAGCAGCCCATCAGGACAGGGTCAAAACATTCAGTACTTC
CDR3 protein: CASSPSGQGQNIQYF

J gene: TRBJ2-7
V gene: TRBV29-1
D gene: -
clone size: -
CDR3 DNA: TGCAGCGCCCTAGGGACTTTCCCACCATACGAGCAGTACTTC
CDR3 protein: CSALGTFPPYEQYF

J gene: TRBJ2-1
V gene: TRBV5-4
D gene: TRBD1
clone size: -
CDR3 DNA: TGTGCCAGCAGCTTGGCCAGGGGGCAGGAGCAGTTCTTC
CDR3 protein: CASSLARGQEQFF

J gene: TRBJ2-7
V gene: TRBV7-2
D gene: -
clone size: -
CDR3 DNA: TGTGCCAGCAGCTTTCTGGGGACGTACTACGAGCAGTACTTC
CDR3 protein: CASSFLGTYYEQYF

J gene: TRBJ1-1
V gene: TRBV19
D gene: TRBD1
clone size: many
CDR3 DNA: TGTGCCAGTAGCCTGGACAGGGAGGACACTGAAGCTTTCTTT
CDR3 protein: CASSLDREDTEAFF

J gene: TRBJ1-2
V gene: TRBV5-5
D gene: -
clone size: few
CDR3 DNA: TGTGCCAGCAGCGTAGGTGTCGACTATGGCTACACCTTC
CDR3 protein: CASSVGVDYGYTF

J gene: TRBJ2-1
V gene: TRBV6-2/TRBV6-3
D gene: -
clone size: few
CDR3 DNA: TGTGCCAGCAGTCGTTATTTGGACAGCACCTACAATGAGCAGTTCTTC
CDR3 protein: CASSRYLDSTYNEQFF

J gene: TRBJ2-2
V gene: TRBV2
D gene: TRBD1
clone size: many
CDR3 DNA: TGTGCCAGCAGTGAACGACAGGGGATCGCGAAGCTGTTTTTT
CDR3 protein: CASSERQGIAKLFF

J gene: TRBJ2-5
V gene: TRBV20-1
D gene: -
clone size: -
CDR3 DNA: TGCAGTGCTAGAGTCACCGGCAGGCGACAAGAGACCCAGTACTTC
CDR3 protein: CSARVTGRRQETQYF

J gene: TRBJ2-7
V gene: TRBV20-1
D gene: TRBD2
clone size: many
CDR3 DNA: TGCAGTGCTAGAGATCTTGGACTAGCGGGCCACGAGCAGTACTTC
CDR3 protein: CSARDLGLAGHEQYF

J gene: TRBJ2-1
V gene: TRBV6-5
D gene: TRBD2
clone size: few
CDR3 DNA: TGTGCCAGCAGTTACTCCCCCGGACTAGCGGGGCCGTCCTACAATGAGCAGTTCTTC
CDR3 protein: CASSYSPGLAGPSYNEQFF

J gene: TRBJ2-7
V gene: TRBV2
D gene: -
clone size: many
CDR3 DNA: TGTGCCAGCAGTGTGACAGTGAGCTCCTACGAGCAGTACTTC
CDR3 protein: CASSVTVSSYEQYF

J gene: TRBJ2-1
V gene: TRBV12-3/TRBV12-4
D gene: -
clone size: many
CDR3 DNA: TGTGCCAGCAGTCCCGACTCCTCCTACAATGAGCAGTTCTTC
CDR3 protein: CASSPDSSYNEQFF

J gene: TRBJ1-1
V gene: TRBV14
D gene: -
clone size: many
CDR3 DNA: TGTGCCAGCAGCCAAGAGGTGACAGGTGGAGCTTTCTTT
CDR3 protein: CASSQEVTGGAFF

J gene: TRBJ2-7
V gene: TRBV28
D gene: -
clone size: -
CDR3 DNA: TGTGCCAGCCAAGAGATGGGCAGGGAGAGGTACGAGCAGTACTTC
CDR3 protein: CASQEMGRERYEQYF